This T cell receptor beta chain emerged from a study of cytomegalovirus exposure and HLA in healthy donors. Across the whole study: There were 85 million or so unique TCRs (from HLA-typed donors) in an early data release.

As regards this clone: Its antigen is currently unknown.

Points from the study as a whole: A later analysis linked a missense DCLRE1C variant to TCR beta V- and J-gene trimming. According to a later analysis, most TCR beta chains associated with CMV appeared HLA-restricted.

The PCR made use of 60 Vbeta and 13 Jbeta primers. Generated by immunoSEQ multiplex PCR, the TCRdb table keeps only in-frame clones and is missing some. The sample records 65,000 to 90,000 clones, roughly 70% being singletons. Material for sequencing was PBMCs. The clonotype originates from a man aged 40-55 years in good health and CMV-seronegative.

The CDR3 DNA reads TGTGCCAGCAGCTTGACAGGGTATGGTGAAGCTTTCTTT. It is translated as CASSLTGYGEAFF. This rearrangement joins TRBV7-6 to TRBJ1-1, with 7 bases fitting TRBD1. Looked up from germline, CDR1 is SGHVS and CDR2 is FNYEAQ. The CDR3 has 13 amino acids. The V segment lost 3 bases and the J segment 7 bases; nucleotides outside the gene matches: 5.